This TCR beta chain was retrieved from a study of T cell responses to AZD1222 COVID-19 vaccine (dated by TCRdb to 2020 to 2022). Context from the whole study: AZD1222 recipients given second doses at about 4 weeks or at about 12 weeks were pooled, since spike-specific TCR depth and breadth were not found to differ between the two schedules. A total of about 230 trial participants underwent TCR sequencing, of whom around 200 received two doses of AZD1222 and some 25 received two doses of the MenACWY control vaccine. Trial participants were enrolled into age subgroups of 18-55, 56-69 and 70-plus years, which contained 148, 28 and 57 TCR-sequenced participants, respectively.

The CDR3 regions of human TCRbeta chains were analyzed by immunosequencing. Per the source publication's procedure: Repertoire TCRs were matched against a reference library of SARS-CoV-2-specific TCRs generated with the MIRA antigen-specificity platform. Breadth meant the fraction of unique TCRs that were SARS-CoV-2-associated, whereas depth meant the fraction of total T cells that were SARS-CoV-2-associated. Using the MIRA data, each spike-specific TCR was mapped to the spike region that the TCR reacts to and placed in a CD4 or CD8 class. Log10-transformed breadth and depth values were compared by one-way ANOVA with Sidak's multiple comparisons tests. Drawn from immuneACCESS, this table holds only the in-frame rearrangements with V and J called that TCRdb kept. Clones are partly lost; checked studies trace under half to an unresolved V gene and leave the rest unexplained. That table is the source of V, J and clone size, and D and trimming were worked out from the DNA. This sample is represented by about 81,000 clones; about 90% of them were singletons. Of the sample, approximately 5.6% is held by the ten largest clones.

Study-wide conclusions, independent of this receptor: Nearly half of unique spike-specific TCRs reportedly recognized epitopes outside regions mutated in the B.1.351 and B.1.1.7 variants. After two AZD1222 doses, both the breadth and the depth of spike-specific TCRs were significantly higher than at day 0 and than in MenACWY recipients. Participants were mostly white British and included more females than males, and it was suggested by the authors that clonal diversity may have been underestimated. The 56-69-year group was small, and its depth increase did not reach significance, likely because of low power. Conclusions about previously exposed vaccinees are limited because only six or seven AZD1222 recipients were SARS-CoV-2 seropositive at baseline. Because no day 14 peak-response samples were available, repertoires were characterized only after the peak T cell response. Vaccine-associated CD4 TCRs spanned the whole spike protein, with dominant responses in regions 160-218 and 743-854.

Relative to germline, V is missing 6 bases and J is missing 7 bases, with 14 bases of the junction outside any gene match. In the germline V gene (reference sequence), CDR1 corresponds to MNHEY and CDR2 to SMNVEV. There are 15 amino acids in the CDR3, from cysteine to phenylalanine inclusive. Only the CDR3 region is kept as DNA, spanning 45 bases read in frame from base 1. Read against the paper, the sample's time point label means: baseline before first vaccination. The vaccinee samples were drawn from two UK trials, COV001 and COV002, one of which was a single-blind randomized controlled phase 2/3 trial testing AZD1222 (ChAdOx1 nCoV-19) in healthy adults. For TCRbeta chain sequencing, PBMC samples were collected from trial participants at day 0 and at day 28 after the second dose. This clone was counted a single time. Its antigen is unknown. It has no much larger one-base neighbor in the sample; base qualities were not kept.

The specimen was peripheral blood, collected on day 0 of AZD1222 vaccination. The sequence derives from an adult in good health. The rearrangement combines TRBV27 with TRBJ1-1, and 7 junctional nucleotides match TRBD1. This receptor carries the CDR3 CASSLRRGAWGEAFF. The nucleotides read TGTGCCAGCAGCCTACGCAGGGGGGCGTGGGGTGAAGCTTTCTTT.